This TCR beta chain was sequenced in a study of CD8 T cells in Susac syndrome. At the level of the study: Blood was drawn from Susac syndrome patients while they were therapy-naive, on corticosteroids, or on intravenous immunoglobulin alone.

With random hexamers, about 0.45 to 1 ug RNA was reverse transcribed. Multiplex PCR with immunoSEQ amplified the TCR beta CDR3 across 54 Vbeta and 13 Jbeta. TCRdb ran MiXCR on the immunoSEQ multiplex PCR reads and lists one entry per CDR3 protein. There are 150,000 or so distinct CDR3 sequences in the sample; 95% occur only once, and approximately 0.13% lies in the top ten. The study's findings and limits: The CD4+ T cell repertoires of Susac syndrome were found to show no clonal expansion.

In blood CD8+ and CD4+ T cells, TCR beta underwent sequencing. This clonotype has only a few counts. Its antigen is unidentified. The CDR3 runs 13 residues. The V end lost 3 bases, the J end lost 3 bases, and 8 bases lay between the germline ends. Per the germline V gene, CDR1 is LGHDT and CDR2 is YNNKEL (reference sequence). This TCR was sampled from a human donor with Susac syndrome. This chain connects TRBV3-1 to TRBJ1-2, with D unclear. The sample consisted of CD4+ T cells from PBMCs. The CDR3 DNA reads TGTGCCAGCAGCCAGGCAGGTCACTATGGCTACACCTTC. This translates into CASSQAGHYGYTF.